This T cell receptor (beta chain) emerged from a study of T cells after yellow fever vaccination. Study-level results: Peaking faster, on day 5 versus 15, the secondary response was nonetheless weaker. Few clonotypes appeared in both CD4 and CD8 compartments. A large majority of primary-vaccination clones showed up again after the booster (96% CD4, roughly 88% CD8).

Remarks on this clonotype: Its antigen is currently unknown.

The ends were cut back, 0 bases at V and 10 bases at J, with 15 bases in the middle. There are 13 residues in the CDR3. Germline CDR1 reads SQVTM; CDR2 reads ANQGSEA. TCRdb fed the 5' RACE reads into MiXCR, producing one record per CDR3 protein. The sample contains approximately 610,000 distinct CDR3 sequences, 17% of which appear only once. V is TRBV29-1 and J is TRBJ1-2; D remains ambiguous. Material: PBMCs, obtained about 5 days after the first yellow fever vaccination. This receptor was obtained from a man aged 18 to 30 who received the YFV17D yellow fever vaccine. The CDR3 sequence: CSVEDQVDLAYTF. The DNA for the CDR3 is TGCAGCGTTGAAGATCAGGTGGACCTGGCCTACACCTTC.